This T cell receptor (beta chain) was identified in a study of T cells in localized non-small cell lung cancer. Study-wide findings and caveats: Sequencing was limited to one tumor region, leaving the possibility of heterogeneity open.

Comment on this clone: Its antigen is not known.

The CDR3 is 15 amino acids. The germline V gene has CDR1 MDHEN and CDR2 SYDVKM. Trimming cost V 2 bases and J 5 bases, with 15 bases left between them. Using immunoSEQ multiplex PCR, the repertoire was profiled, and TCRdb retains in-frame clones only, with some absent. The sample holds 1,600 or so clones, around 40% seen once. Sequencing was performed on lung tumor tissue, taken before any cancer treatment. The sequence derives from a male donor older than 55 with stage II lung adenocarcinoma. The J gene is TRBJ1-1, the V gene TRBV28, with a weak D call TRBD1 (6 bases). The DNA of the CDR3 is TGTGCCAGCAGTTTAAGAGGGGGAATGTTAACTGAAGCTTTCTTT. This translates into CASSLRGGMLTEAFF.